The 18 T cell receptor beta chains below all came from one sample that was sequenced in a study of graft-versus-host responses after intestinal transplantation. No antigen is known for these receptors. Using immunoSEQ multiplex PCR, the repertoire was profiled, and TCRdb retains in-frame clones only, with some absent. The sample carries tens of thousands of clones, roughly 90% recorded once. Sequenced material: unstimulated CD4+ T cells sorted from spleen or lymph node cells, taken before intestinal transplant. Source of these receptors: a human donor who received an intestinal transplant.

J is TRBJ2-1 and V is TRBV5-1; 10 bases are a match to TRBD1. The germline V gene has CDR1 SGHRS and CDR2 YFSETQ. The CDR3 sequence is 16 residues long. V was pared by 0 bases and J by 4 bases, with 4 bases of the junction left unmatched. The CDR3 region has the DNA TGCGCCAGCAGCTTGGAGGGGGGACAGGGGTACAATGAGCAGTTCTTC. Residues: CASSLEGGQGYNEQFF.

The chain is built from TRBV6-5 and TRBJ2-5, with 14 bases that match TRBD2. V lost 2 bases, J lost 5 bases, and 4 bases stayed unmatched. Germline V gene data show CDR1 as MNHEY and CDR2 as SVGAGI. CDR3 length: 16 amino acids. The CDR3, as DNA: TGTGCCAGCAGTTACGGACTAGCGGGGGGAGGGGAGACCCAGTACTTC. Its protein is CASSYGLAGGGETQYF.

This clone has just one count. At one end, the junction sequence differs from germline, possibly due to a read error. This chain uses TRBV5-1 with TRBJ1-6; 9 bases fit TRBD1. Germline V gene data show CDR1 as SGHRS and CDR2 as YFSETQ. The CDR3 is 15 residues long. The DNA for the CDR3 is TGCGCCAGCAGCTTCCGGACAGGGGAAAATTCACCCCCCCACTTT. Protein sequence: CASSFRTGENSPPHF.

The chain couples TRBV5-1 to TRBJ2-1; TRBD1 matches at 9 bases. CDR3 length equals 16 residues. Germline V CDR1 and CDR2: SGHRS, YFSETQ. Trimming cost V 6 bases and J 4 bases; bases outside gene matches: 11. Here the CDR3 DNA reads TGCGCCAGCAACTTACAGGGGGCGCCTTCTTACAATGAGCAGTTCTTC. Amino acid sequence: CASNLQGAPSYNEQFF.

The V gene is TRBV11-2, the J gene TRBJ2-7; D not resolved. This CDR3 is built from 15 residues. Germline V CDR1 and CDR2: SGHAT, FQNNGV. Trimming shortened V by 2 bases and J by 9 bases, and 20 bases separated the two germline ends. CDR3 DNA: TGTGCCAGCAGCTTATCGTCGTTTCTTTACGGTGGGCAGTACTTC. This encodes CASSLSSFLYGGQYF.

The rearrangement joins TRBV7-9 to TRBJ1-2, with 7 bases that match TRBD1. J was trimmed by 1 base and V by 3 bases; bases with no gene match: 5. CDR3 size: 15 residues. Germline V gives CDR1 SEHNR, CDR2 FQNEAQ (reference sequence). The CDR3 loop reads CASSFQGGGNYGYTF. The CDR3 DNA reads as TGTGCCAGCAGCTTTCAGGGGGGCGGTAACTATGGCTACACCTTC.

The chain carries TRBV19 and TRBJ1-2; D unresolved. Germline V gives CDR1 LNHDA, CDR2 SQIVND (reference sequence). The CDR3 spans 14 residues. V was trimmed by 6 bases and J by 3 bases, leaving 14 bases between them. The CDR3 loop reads CASSFPWRDYGYTF. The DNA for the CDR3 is TGTGCCAGTAGCTTTCCTTGGCGGGACTATGGCTACACCTTC.

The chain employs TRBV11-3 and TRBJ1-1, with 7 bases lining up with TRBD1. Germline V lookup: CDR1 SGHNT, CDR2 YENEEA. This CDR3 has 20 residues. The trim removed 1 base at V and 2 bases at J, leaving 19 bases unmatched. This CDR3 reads CASSLARGVIPGQKNTEAFF. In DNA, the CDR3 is TGTGCCAGCAGCTTAGCCCGCGGGGTAATACCGGGACAGAAAAACACTGAAGCTTTCTTT.

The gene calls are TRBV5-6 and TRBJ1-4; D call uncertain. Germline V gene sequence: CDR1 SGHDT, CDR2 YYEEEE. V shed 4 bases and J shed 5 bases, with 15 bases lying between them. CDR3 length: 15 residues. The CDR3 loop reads CASSPRGDLNEKLFF. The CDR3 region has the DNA TGTGCCAGCAGCCCACGGGGTGACCTGAATGAAAAACTGTTTTTT.

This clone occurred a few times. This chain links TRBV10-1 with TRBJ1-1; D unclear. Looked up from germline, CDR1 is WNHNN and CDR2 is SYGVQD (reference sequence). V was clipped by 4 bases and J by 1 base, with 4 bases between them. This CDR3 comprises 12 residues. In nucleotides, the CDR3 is TGCGCCAGCAGTGGGGCGAACACTGAAGCTTTCTTT. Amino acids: CASSGANTEAFF.

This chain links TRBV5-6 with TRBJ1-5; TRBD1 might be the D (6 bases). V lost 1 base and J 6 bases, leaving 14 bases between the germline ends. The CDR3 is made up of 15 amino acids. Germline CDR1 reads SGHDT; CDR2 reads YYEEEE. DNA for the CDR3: TGTGCCAGCAGCTTGAGTTGGGAGGGGGGTCAGCCCCAGCATTTT. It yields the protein CASSLSWEGGQPQHF. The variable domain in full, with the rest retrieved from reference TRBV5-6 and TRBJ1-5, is DAGVTQSPTHLIKTRGQQVTLRCSPKSGHDTVSWYQQALGQGPQFIFQYYEEEERQRGNFPDRFSGHQFPNYSSELNVNALLLGDSALYLCASSLSWEGGQPQHFGDGTRLSIL.

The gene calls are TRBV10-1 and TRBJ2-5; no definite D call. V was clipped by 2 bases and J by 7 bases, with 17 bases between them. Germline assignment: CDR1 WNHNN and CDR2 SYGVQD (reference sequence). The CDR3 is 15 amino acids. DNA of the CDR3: TGCGCCAGCAGTGAGAGTAGTTGGCCCGAGGCGACCCAGTACTTC. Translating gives CASSESSWPEATQYF.

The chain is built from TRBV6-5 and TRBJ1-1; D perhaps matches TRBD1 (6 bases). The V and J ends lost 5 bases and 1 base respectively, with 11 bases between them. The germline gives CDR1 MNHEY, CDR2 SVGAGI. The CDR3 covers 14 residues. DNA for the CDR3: TGTGCCAGCAGTCTCGGGACACCGAACACTGAAGCTTTCTTT. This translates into CASSLGTPNTEAFF.

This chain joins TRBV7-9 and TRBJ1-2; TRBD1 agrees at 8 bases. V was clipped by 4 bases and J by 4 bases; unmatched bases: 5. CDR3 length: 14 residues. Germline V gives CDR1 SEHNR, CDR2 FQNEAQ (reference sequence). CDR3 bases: TGTGCCAGCAGCTGGCAGGGGGCGGGCTATGGCTACACCTTC. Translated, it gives CASSWQGAGYGYTF.

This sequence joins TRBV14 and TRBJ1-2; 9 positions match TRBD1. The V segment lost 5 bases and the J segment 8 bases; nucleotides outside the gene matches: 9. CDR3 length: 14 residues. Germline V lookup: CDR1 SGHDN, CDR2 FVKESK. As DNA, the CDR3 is TGTGCCAGCAGCTTTTCACAGGGGGCCAGAGGCTACACCTTC. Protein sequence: CASSFSQGARGYTF. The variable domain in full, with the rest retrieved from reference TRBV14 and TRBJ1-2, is EAGVTQFPSHSVIEKGQTVTLRCDPISGHDNLYWYRRVMGKEIKFLLHFVKESKQDESGMPNNRFLAERTGGTYSTLKVQPAELEDSGVYFCASSFSQGARGYTFGSGTRLTVV.

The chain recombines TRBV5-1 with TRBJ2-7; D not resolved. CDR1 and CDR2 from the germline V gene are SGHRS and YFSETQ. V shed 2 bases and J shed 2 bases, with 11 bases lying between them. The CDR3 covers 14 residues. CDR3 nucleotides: TGCGCCAGCAGCTTAACTGGAGACCCCTACGAGCAGTACTTC. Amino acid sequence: CASSLTGDPYEQYF. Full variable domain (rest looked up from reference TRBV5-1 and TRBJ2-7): KAGVTQTPRYLIKTRGQQVTLSCSPISGHRSVSWYQQTPGQGLQFLFEYFSETQRNKGNFPGRFSGRQFSNSRSEMNVSTLELGDSALYLCASSLTGDPYEQYFGPGTRLTVT.

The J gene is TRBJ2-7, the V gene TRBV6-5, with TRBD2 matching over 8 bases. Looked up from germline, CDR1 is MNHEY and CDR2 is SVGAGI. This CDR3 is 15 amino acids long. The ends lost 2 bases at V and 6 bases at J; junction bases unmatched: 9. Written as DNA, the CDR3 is TGTGCCAGCAGTTACGCCACTAGCGGTGGTGGCGAGCAGTACTTC. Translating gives CASSYATSGGGEQYF.

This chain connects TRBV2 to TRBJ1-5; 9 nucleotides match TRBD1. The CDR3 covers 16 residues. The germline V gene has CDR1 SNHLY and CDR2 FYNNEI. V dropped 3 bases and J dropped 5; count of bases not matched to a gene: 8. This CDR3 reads CASSDRWTGEDQPQHF. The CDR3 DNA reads TGTGCCAGCAGTGATAGATGGACAGGGGAGGATCAGCCCCAGCATTTT.